This entry concerns a single T cell receptor (beta chain). Only a few counts were recorded for this clonotype. Which antigen it targets is not known. Per-nucleotide qualities are absent, and no much larger clonotype sits a single base away. There are 14 amino acids in the CDR3, from cysteine to phenylalanine inclusive. This entry keeps only the CDR3 DNA: 42 bases, framed from base 1. The CDR1 and CDR2 encoded by the germline V gene are SGHTA and FQGNSA. V is reduced by 2 bases and J by 0 bases, leaving a spacing of 8 bases between them. This sample is drawn from a study of response to subunit inactivated influenza vaccine (dated by TCRdb to 2017 to 2018). Looking at the study overall: Deep quantitative T cell receptor repertoire profiling was used in the study to track responses to a trivalent subunit inactivated influenza vaccine. General conclusions and limits of the study: According to the authors, only a limited number of new T cells may be recruited by each seasonal influenza vaccination.

In the paper's terms, the time point label means: approximately 40 days after influenza vaccine administration. The library was made by RT-PCR. Sequenced on an Illumina HiSeq 2500. Clones were called with MiXCR by TCRdb after fastp trimmed the public reads at Q25, and only in-frame beta chains were retained. Each CDR3 protein appears once, grouped with its most common genes and DNA. In all, the sample holds fewer than 700,000 distinct CDR3 sequences, and 10% to 15% of those were seen once. Jointly, the top ten make up around 13% of the sample. The chain links TRBV7-2 with TRBJ2-7; there is no confident call for the D gene. Sequencing used PBMCs from blood, obtained about 6 weeks after vaccination. The TCR sequence derives from a man between 45 and 60 years old who received an inactivated influenza vaccine. Donor details come from another sample of the same person, matched by shared clones. The CDR3 protein sequence reads: CASSLSQSSYEQYF. The sequenced DNA is TGTGCCAGCAGCTTAAGTCAGAGCTCCTACGAGCAGTACTTC.